This TCR beta chain was obtained from a study of blood T cell repertoires in COVID-19. Study-level information: Whether acute or convalescent, the COVID-19 samples came from the United States, Italy and Spain. In each case, the material was cDNA or gDNA derived from T cells, B-cell-depleted T cells, or PBMCs.

Trimming cost V 1 base and J 4 bases, with 10 bases left between them. The CDR3 contains 15 residues. The germline gives CDR1 SGHAT, CDR2 FQNNGV. Patients at the Seattle site were enrolled during active infection and followed longitudinally. As originally analysed: It was from reference gene primer amplification that nucleated cell counts were estimated. Some clones are missing from TCRdb's copy, which holds only in-frame ones; the method was immunoSEQ multiplex PCR. That table supplies the V and J calls and clone size; D and trimming were determined from the DNA. This table holds about 220,000 clones, around 83% found once.

The V gene is TRBV11-2, the J gene TRBJ2-2, with D possibly matching TRBD2 (5 bases). The sequencing input was peripheral blood. This clonotype was sampled from a woman aged 65 to 85 with COVID-19, enrolled during active disease. CDR3 in DNA: TGTGCCAGCAGCTTAGGCCCCGAGGGCACCGGGGAGCTGTTTTTT. It codes for CASSLGPEGTGELFF.